The clone carrying this TCR beta chain was recorded many times. What it binds is unknown. TCRdb itself ran the 5' RACE reads through MiXCR, one entry per CDR3 protein. This sample has fewer than 550,000 distinct CDR3 sequences, with approximately 5% found just once. The CDR3 spans 15 residues. The junction had 6 bases not matched to a gene; V was cut back by 8 bases and J by 0 bases. The record originates from a study of CD8 T cells in ankylosing spondylitis. Study-level points and caveats: Characteristic of ankylosing spondylitis blood, it appeared, was a TCR beta motif comprising several highly homologous variants.

The sample taken for sequencing was blood, either unsorted or a sorted T cell fraction (not recorded which). This chain joins TRBV12-3 or TRBV12-4 and TRBJ2-3; TRBD2 matches 9 bases. The clonotype originates from a male donor with ankylosing spondylitis. CDR3 nucleotides: TGTGCCAGCGACACTAGCGGGTCGAGCACAGATACGCAGTATTTT. It encodes CASDTSGSSTDTQYF.